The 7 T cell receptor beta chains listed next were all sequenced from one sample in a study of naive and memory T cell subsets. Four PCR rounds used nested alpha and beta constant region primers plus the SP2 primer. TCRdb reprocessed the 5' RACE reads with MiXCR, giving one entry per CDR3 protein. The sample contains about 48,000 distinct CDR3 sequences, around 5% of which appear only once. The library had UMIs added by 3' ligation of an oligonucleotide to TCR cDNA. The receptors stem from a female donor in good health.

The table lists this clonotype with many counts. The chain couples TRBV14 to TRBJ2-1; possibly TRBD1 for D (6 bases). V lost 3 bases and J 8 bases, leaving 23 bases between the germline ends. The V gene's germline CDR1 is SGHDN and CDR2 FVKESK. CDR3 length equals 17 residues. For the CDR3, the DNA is TGTGCCAGCAGCCAGTCTGTAAGGGGGAGTCTAGTGGATGAGCAGTTCTTC. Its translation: CASSQSVRGSLVDEQFF.

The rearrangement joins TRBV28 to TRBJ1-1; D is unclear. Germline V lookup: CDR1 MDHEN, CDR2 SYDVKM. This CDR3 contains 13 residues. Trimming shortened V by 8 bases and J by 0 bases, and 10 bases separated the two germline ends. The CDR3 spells CASHTLMNTEAFF. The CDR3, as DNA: TGTGCCAGCCACACACTCATGAACACTGAAGCTTTCTTT. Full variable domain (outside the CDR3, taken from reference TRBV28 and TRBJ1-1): DVKVTQSSRYLVKRTGEKVFLECVQDMDHENMFWYRQDPGLGLRLIYFSYDVKMKEKGDIPEGYSVSREKKERFSLILESASTNQTSMYLCASHTLMNTEAFFGQGTRLTVV.

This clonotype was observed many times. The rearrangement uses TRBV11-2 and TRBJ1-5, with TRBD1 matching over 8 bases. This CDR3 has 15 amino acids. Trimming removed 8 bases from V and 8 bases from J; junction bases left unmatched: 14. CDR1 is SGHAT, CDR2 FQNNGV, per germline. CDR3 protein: CASSEGMDRAKPQHF. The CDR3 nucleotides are TGTGCCAGCTCCGAGGGGATGGACAGGGCAAAGCCCCAGCATTTT.

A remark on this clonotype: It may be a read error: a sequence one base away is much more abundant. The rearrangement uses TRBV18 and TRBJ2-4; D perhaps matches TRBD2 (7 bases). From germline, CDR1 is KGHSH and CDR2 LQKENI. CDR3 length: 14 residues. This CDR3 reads CASSPAGAKNIQDF. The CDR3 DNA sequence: TGTGCCAGCTCACCGGCGGGGGCCAAAAACATTCAGGACTTC.

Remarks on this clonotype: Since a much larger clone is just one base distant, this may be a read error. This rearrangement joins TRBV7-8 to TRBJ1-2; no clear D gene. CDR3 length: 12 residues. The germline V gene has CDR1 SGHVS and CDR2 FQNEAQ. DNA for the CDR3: TGTGCCAGCAGCTCTTACAGCTATGGCCACACCTTC. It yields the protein CASSSYSYGHTF.

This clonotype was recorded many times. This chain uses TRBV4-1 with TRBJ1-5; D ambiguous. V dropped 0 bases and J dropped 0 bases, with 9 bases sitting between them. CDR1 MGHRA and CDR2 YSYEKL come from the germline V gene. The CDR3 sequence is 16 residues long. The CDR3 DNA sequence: TGCGCCAGCAGCCAAGAAGGCAAAGGTAGCAATCAGCCCCAGCATTTT. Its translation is CASSQEGKGSNQPQHF.

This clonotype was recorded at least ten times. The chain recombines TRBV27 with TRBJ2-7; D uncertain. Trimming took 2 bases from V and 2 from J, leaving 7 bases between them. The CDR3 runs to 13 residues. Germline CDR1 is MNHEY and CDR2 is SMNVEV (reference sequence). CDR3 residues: CASSLAQPYEQYF. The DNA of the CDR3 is TGTGCCAGCAGTTTAGCACAGCCCTACGAGCAGTACTTC.